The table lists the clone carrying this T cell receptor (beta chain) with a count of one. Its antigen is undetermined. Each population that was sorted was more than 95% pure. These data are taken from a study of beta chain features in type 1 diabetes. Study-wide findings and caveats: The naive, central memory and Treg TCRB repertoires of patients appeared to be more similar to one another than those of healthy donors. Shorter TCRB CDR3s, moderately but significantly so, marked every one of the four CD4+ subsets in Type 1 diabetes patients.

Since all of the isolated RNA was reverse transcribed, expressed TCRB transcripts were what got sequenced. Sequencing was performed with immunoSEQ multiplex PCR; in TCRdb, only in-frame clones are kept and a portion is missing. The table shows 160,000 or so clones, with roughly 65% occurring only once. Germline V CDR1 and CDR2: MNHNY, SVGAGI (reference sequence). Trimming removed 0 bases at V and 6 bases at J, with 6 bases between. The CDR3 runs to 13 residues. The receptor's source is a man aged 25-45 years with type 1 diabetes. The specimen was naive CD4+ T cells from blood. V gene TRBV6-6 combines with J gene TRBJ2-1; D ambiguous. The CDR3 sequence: CASSYSGFNEQFF. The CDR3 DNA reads TGTGCCAGCAGTTACTCAGGATTCAATGAGCAGTTCTTC.